A selection of T cell receptor beta chains follows, all from one sample in a study of STAT5B mutations in CD4+ large granular lymphocyte leukemia. The method was immunoSEQ multiplex PCR; TCRdb's version includes in-frame clones alone and lacks a portion of them. This table holds 30,000 to 40,000 clones, about 80% found once. The material sequenced was CD4+ T cells from blood buffy coats. These receptors were taken from a human donor in good health. Each CDR3 is given with its conserved first and last residue. D genes are given only for firm matches. The size entry is marked missing in some rows and otherwise reads once, few, many or a size class.

d_call	v_call	j_call	clone_size	cdr3_nt	cdr3_aa
-	TRBV6-1	TRBJ1-5	few	TGTGCCAGCAGTGGGGGGGGGAGGGTGACCAATCAGCCCCAGCATTTT	CASSGGGRVTNQPQHF
-	TRBV5-1	TRBJ2-7	-	TGCGCCAGCAGCGAGGGGTCCACCTACGAGCAGTACTTC	CASSEGSTYEQYF
TRBD2	TRBV6-5	TRBJ2-7	-	TGTGCCAGCAGTCGGGGACTAGCGGGGCGTCCAAAGCAGTACTTC	CASSRGLAGRPKQYF
-	TRBV7-3	TRBJ2-3	-	TGTGCCAGCAGCTTAATTAAGGGGGCAGATACGCAGTATTTT	CASSLIKGADTQYF
TRBD2	TRBV10-2	TRBJ2-1	-	TGCGCCAGCAGTGATCCATCGGGGCTAGCGGGAGGCTATGAGCAGTTCTTC	CASSDPSGLAGGYEQFF
TRBD2	TRBV6-5	TRBJ2-1	-	TGTGCCAGCAGTTACTCGACTAGCGGGAGAAATGAGCAGTTCTTC	CASSYSTSGRNEQFF
-	TRBV6-5	TRBJ2-5	-	TGTGCCAGCAGTTACTCGGAACAGGACCAAGAGACCCAGTACTTC	CASSYSEQDQETQYF
TRBD1	TRBV7-7	TRBJ2-5	-	TGTGCTAGCAGCCCACAGGGGCCTGCGGAGACCCAGTACTTC	CASSPQGPAETQYF
TRBD1	TRBV11-2	TRBJ1-4	-	TGTGCCAGCAGCTCGAGGGCAGGGGGTAATGAAAAACTGTTTTTT	CASSSRAGGNEKLFF
-	TRBV7-8	TRBJ1-4	few	TGTGCCAGCAGCCCCGGGTGGAATGAAAAACTGTTTTTT	CASSPGWNEKLFF
TRBD1	TRBV6-5	TRBJ2-7	-	TGTGCCAGCAGGGGACAGGGGGCAGGTGAGCAGTACTTC	CASRGQGAGEQYF
-	TRBV29-1	TRBJ1-1	-	TGCAGCGGCCGAGAGGGGACTGAAGCTTTCTTT	CSGREGTEAFF
TRBD2	TRBV6-5	TRBJ2-7	-	TGTGCCAGCAGTTACGCGGGGACTAGCGGGAACTACGAGCAGTACTTC	CASSYAGTSGNYEQYF
TRBD1	TRBV28	TRBJ2-7	-	TGTGCCAGCAGAAGGGACAGGGGGCTCGCTCAGGGGAGGTACGAGCAGTACTTC	CASRRDRGLAQGRYEQYF
-	TRBV6-5	TRBJ1-4	-	TGTGCCAGCAGTTACCGGTTGACTAATGAAAAACTGTTTTTT	CASSYRLTNEKLFF
-	TRBV19	TRBJ1-5	once	TGTGCCAGTAGTATGTACGGGGAGGGCGCGGATCAGCCCCAGCATTTT	CASSMYGEGADQPQHF
TRBD2	TRBV9	TRBJ2-1	-	TGTGCCAGCAGCGTAGGGGCGGGAGAGGGCAATGAGCAGTTCTTC	CASSVGAGEGNEQFF
TRBD2	TRBV29-1	TRBJ2-3	-	TGCAGCGTCGACCCCCTAGCGGGAGTAAGCACAGATACGCAGTATTTT	CSVDPLAGVSTDTQYF
-	TRBV7-2	TRBJ1-2	-	TGTGCCAGCAGCTTGGGACATAACTATGGCTACACCTTC	CASSLGHNYGYTF
-	TRBV27	TRBJ2-3	once	TGTGCCAGCGGGCATTCTAGGACGGCGCAGTATTTT	CASGHSRTAQYF
-	TRBV4-3	TRBJ2-3	-	TGCGCCAGCAGCCAAGATTATTGGGGGGCCGGAGATACGCAGTATTTT	CASSQDYWGAGDTQYF
TRBD1	TRBV7-2	TRBJ1-1	-	TGTGCCAGCAGGAACGGACAGGAGAACACTGAAGCTTTCTTT	CASRNGQENTEAFF
TRBD2	TRBV6-6	TRBJ2-7	-	TGTGCCAGCAGTAAAGGGACTAGCGGGGGGGTGTACGAGCAGTACTTC	CASSKGTSGGVYEQYF
TRBD2	TRBV27	TRBJ2-1	-	TGTGCCACGCGGACTAGCGGGCTACTCTACAATGAGCAGTTCTTC	CATRTSGLLYNEQFF
TRBD1	TRBV19	TRBJ2-4	-	TGTGCCAGTAGAAACAGGGGTACCCCCAAAAACATTCAGTACTTC	CASRNRGTPKNIQYF
-	TRBV11-1	TRBJ2-3	-	TGTGCCAGCAGCTTAGCGCACCCAGGGCCAGATACGCAGTATTTT	CASSLAHPGPDTQYF
-	TRBV21-1	TRBJ2-2	-	TGTGCCAGCAGCAAAGATCCTAGCGGGGGCCTCACCGGGGAGCTGTTTTTT	CASSKDPSGGLTGELFF
-	TRBV29-1	TRBJ2-2	-	TGCAGCGTTGTATTCTCGGGACTCATCAACACCGGGGAGCTGTTTTTT	CSVVFSGLINTGELFF
-	TRBV5-1	TRBJ1-1	-	TGCGCCAGCAGCCCTATGAAAGACCTCATGAACACTGAAGCTTTCTTT	CASSPMKDLMNTEAFF
-	TRBV7-2	TRBJ1-5	-	TGTGCCAGCAGCTTAGGAGGGGGTGGCAATCAGCCCCAGCATTTT	CASSLGGGGNQPQHF
-	TRBV4-3	TRBJ2-5	-	TGCGCCAGCAGCTTACAGGGAGGGAAAGAGACCCAGTACTTC	CASSLQGGKETQYF
-	TRBV7-9	TRBJ1-1	few	TGTGCCAGCACCCGTAACACTGAAGCTTTCTTT	CASTRNTEAFF
TRBD1	TRBV28	TRBJ1-2	once	TGTGCCAGCAGTTTATCCGGGACAGGGGGCGCGAACTATGGCTACACCTTC	CASSLSGTGGANYGYTF
-	TRBV7-2	TRBJ2-1	-	TGTGCCAGCAGCCAGACGGGATTAGACTCCTACAATGAGCAGTTCTTC	CASSQTGLDSYNEQFF
TRBD2	TRBV5-1	TRBJ2-2	once	TGCGCCAGCAGCTTCCTAGCGGGGGGGGCCAAAATAAGCCCCGCCGGGGAGCTGTTTTTT	CASSFLAGGAKISPAGELFF
-	TRBV2	TRBJ1-5	medium-sized	TGTGCCAGCAGTAATAGCATTAGCAATCAGCCCCAGCATTTT	CASSNSISNQPQHF
-	TRBV2	TRBJ2-1	-	TGTGCCAGCAGTGGGGGTCGGACAGACAATGAGCAGTTCTTC	CASSGGRTDNEQFF
TRBD1	TRBV7-9	TRBJ1-2	-	TGTGCCAGCAGAACCGGGACAGAAGTTTCTGGCTACACCTTC	CASRTGTEVSGYTF
-	TRBV5-1	TRBJ2-1	-	TGCGCCAGCAGCTTGGCCAGCGTAGACTACAATGAGCAGTTCTTC	CASSLASVDYNEQFF
TRBD1	TRBV5-1	TRBJ2-7	-	TGCGCCAGCAGCTTGGTTGGACAGGGACCCTACGAGCAGTACTTC	CASSLVGQGPYEQYF
TRBD1	TRBV19	TRBJ1-5	-	TGTGCCAGTCTGCGGGACAGCTATAGCAATCAGCCCCAGCATTTT	CASLRDSYSNQPQHF
TRBD1	TRBV14	TRBJ2-5	-	TGTGCCAGCAGTCCCGGGACAGGATATCAAGAGACCCAGTACTTC	CASSPGTGYQETQYF
-	TRBV6-6	TRBJ2-5	once	TGTGCCAGCAGTTACTCGGCCGGGGAGGAGACCCAGTACTTC	CASSYSAGEETQYF
TRBD1	TRBV25-1	TRBJ2-7	-	TGTGCCAGCAGTGAGCCGGGACAGGGTAACGAGCAGTACTTC	CASSEPGQGNEQYF
-	TRBV18	TRBJ2-3	-	TGTGCCAGCTCACCAACTAGCACAGATACGCAGTATTTT	CASSPTSTDTQYF
-	TRBV28	TRBJ1-2	-	TGTGCCAGCAGTTTGTCAGGGTATGGCTACACCTTC	CASSLSGYGYTF
TRBD1	TRBV7-8	TRBJ1-1	-	TGTGCCAGCAGACAACAGGGGGCCGGGGCTGAAGCTTTCTTT	CASRQQGAGAEAFF
TRBD1	TRBV10-3	TRBJ1-1	medium-sized	TGTGCCATCAGACGACAGGGAGTGGACACTGAAGCTTTCTTT	CAIRRQGVDTEAFF
-	TRBV11-1	TRBJ2-7	-	TGTGCCAGCAGCTTAGAAGAAGGAACGGAGCAGTACTTC	CASSLEEGTEQYF
-	TRBV19	TRBJ2-2	-	TGTGCCAGTAGTGGGTCCGGGGAGCTGTTTTTT	CASSGSGELFF